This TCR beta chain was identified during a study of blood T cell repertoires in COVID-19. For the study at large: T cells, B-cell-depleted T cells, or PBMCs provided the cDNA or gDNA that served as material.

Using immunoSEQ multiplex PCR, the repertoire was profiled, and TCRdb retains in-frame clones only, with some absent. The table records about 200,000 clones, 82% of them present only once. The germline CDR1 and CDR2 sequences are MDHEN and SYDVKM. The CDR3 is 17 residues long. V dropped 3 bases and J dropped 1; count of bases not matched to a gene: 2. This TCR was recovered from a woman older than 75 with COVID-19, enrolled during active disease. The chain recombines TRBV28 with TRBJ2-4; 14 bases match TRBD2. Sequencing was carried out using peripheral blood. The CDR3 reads CASSFRTSGRAKNIQYF. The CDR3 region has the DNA TGTGCCAGCAGTTTCCGGACTAGCGGGAGGGCCAAAAACATTCAGTACTTC.